What follows is one T cell receptor (beta chain) and its context. The entry originates in a study of blood T cells in healthy people across ages. The germline V gene has CDR1 MGHRA and CDR2 YSYEKL. Trimming pared 0 bases from V and 3 bases from J, leaving 12 bases between. This CDR3 is 15 amino acids long. Donors ranged from about 6 to 90 years old and were healthy Caucasians in Russia. Sample-barcoded 5' priming and a J-beta primer mix drove a second PCR of roughly 6 to 12 cycles. MiXCR was run by TCRdb on the 5' RACE reads, yielding one entry per CDR3 protein. The profile shows about 1.4 million distinct CDR3 sequences, approximately 63% of them singletons.

The gene calls are TRBV4-1 and TRBJ2-7; D call uncertain. The source is a man aged 18 to 35 in good health. The source material was blood. The DNA for the CDR3 is TGCGCCAGCAGCCAAGACACAGCGCGTTACTACGAGCAGTACTTC. This translates into CASSQDTARYYEQYF.